Listed below are T cell receptor beta chains from one sample, sequenced in a study of response to subunit inactivated influenza vaccine. TCRdb used MiXCR to reprocess the RT-PCR reads, holding one entry per CDR3 protein. Of hundreds of thousands of distinct CDR3 sequences in the sample, less than 8% were seen once. Sequences were derived from PBMCs from blood, sampled less than 30 months after vaccination. These receptors came from a man aged 45 to 70 who received an inactivated influenza vaccine. The CDR3 runs from the conserved cysteine through the conserved F or W. A D gene is named only where the DNA matches it firmly. Expanded clones get a size class; other rows say once, few or many, or leave the size out.

d_call j_call clone_size v_call cdr3_aa cdr3_nt
TRBD2 TRBJ2-7 few TRBV3-1 CASSQAWAGGGGEQYF TGTGCCAGCAGCCAAGCTTGGGCGGGAGGAGGAGGCGAGCAGTACTTC
- TRBJ1-4 many TRBV4-3 CASSQEGRGGEKLFF TGCGCCAGCAGCCAAGAAGGGAGGGGAGGTGAAAAACTGTTTTTT
TRBD2 TRBJ2-3 - TRBV7-3 CASSPTSGSPPDTQYF TGTGCCAGCAGCCCGACTAGCGGGAGCCCCCCAGATACGCAGTATTTT
- TRBJ1-1 - TRBV7-8 CASSPSAGGTNTEAFF TGTGCCAGCAGTCCAAGCGCAGGAGGGACTAACACTGAAGCTTTCTTT
- TRBJ1-1 - TRBV4-3 CASSQDLRSEAFF TGCGCCAGCAGCCAAGATCTTCGCAGTGAAGCTTTCTTT
TRBD1 TRBJ2-7 - TRBV4-3 CASSQDYQTGWYEQYF TGCGCCAGCAGCCAAGATTACCAGACAGGGTGGTACGAGCAGTACTTC
- TRBJ1-4 - TRBV20-1 CSARGAGFEKLFF TGCAGTGCCCGAGGGGCAGGGTTCGAAAAACTGTTTTTT
- TRBJ1-1 - TRBV5-1 CASSFLAGNTEAFF TGCGCCAGCAGCTTCCTAGCGGGGAACACTGAAGCTTTCTTT
TRBD2 TRBJ2-3 few TRBV2 CASSDGLAPDTQYF TGTGCCAGCAGTGATGGACTAGCCCCAGATACGCAGTATTTT
- TRBJ2-7 few TRBV28 CASSENIFSYEQYF TGTGCCAGCAGCGAGAACATATTTTCATACGAGCAGTACTTC
- TRBJ1-1 many TRBV5-1 CASSRGGSEAFF TGCGCCAGCAGTCGGGGGGGCTCTGAAGCTTTCTTT
TRBD1 TRBJ1-2 - TRBV2 CASSASRQGGGSYTF TGTGCCAGCAGTGCCTCAAGACAGGGCGGTGGTAGCTACACCTTC
TRBD1 TRBJ1-4 few TRBV20-1 CRVGQGAQNEKLFF TGCAGGGTGGGACAGGGAGCACAGAATGAAAAACTGTTTTTT
TRBD1 TRBJ1-5 many TRBV12-3/TRBV12-4 CASRADRGSYQPQHF TGTGCCAGCAGAGCAGACAGGGGGAGCTATCAGCCCCAGCATTTT
- TRBJ2-7 - TRBV3-1 CASIVASPYEQYF TGTGCCAGCATAGTGGCTAGCCCTTACGAGCAGTACTTC
TRBD1 TRBJ1-4 - TRBV7-9 CASSQRGTGLNEKLFF TGTGCCAGCAGCCAAAGAGGGACAGGTCTTAATGAAAAACTGTTTTTT
- TRBJ1-2 many TRBV6-2/TRBV6-3 CASTPTGYYGYTF TGTGCCAGCACGCCCACAGGCTACTATGGCTACACCTTC
- TRBJ1-5 - TRBV12-3/TRBV12-4 CTSSYEALSHLQAQHF TGTACCAGCAGTTATGAGGCCCTATCCCACCTGCAGGCCCAGCATTTT
- TRBJ1-2 few TRBV20-1 CSAREAGEDYGYTF TGCAGTGCTAGGGAGGCGGGAGAGGACTATGGCTACACCTTC
TRBD1 TRBJ2-7 few TRBV6-2/TRBV6-3 CASSIPGTGVSYEQYF TGTGCCAGCAGTATCCCCGGGACAGGGGTCTCCTACGAGCAGTACTTC
TRBD2 TRBJ2-7 many TRBV19 CASSTATSGHPYEQYF TGTGCCAGTAGTACAGCTACTAGCGGACATCCTTACGAGCAGTACTTC
- TRBJ1-1 many TRBV11-2 CASSLPVTTEAFF TGTGCCAGCAGTTTACCGGTAACTACTGAAGCTTTCTTT
- TRBJ1-1 many TRBV20-1 CSATGGGAGNTEAFF TGCAGTGCAACGGGCGGGGGGGCTGGGAACACTGAAGCTTTCTTT
- TRBJ1-1 many TRBV4-3 CASSPRSGRLDTEAFF TGCGCCAGCAGCCCCCGGAGCGGCAGGCTAGACACTGAAGCTTTCTTT
- TRBJ2-1 few TRBV4-2 CASSQDGGNSYNEQFF TGTGCCAGCAGCCAAGACGGGGGCAACTCCTACAATGAGCAGTTCTTC
- TRBJ1-2 - TRBV14 CASSQVGGANYGYTF TGTGCCAGCAGCCAAGTTGGCGGAGCTAACTATGGCTACACCTTC
TRBD2 TRBJ2-1 - TRBV12-3/TRBV12-4 CASSTAGGREQFF TGTGCCAGCAGTACAGCGGGGGGGCGTGAGCAGTTCTTC
TRBD2 TRBJ2-1 few TRBV4-2 CASSQVSGGAFTEQFF TGTGCCAGCAGCCAGGTTAGCGGGGGGGCATTCACTGAGCAGTTCTTC
TRBD1 TRBJ1-1 - TRBV6-2/TRBV6-3 CASRDRDAFF TGTGCCAGCAGAGACAGGGACGCTTTCTTT
- TRBJ2-7 - TRBV20-1 CSASRSDRQYF TGCAGTGCTAGCCGGTCCGACAGACAGTACTTC
- TRBJ2-2 many TRBV3-1 CASSQHRGNTGELFF TGTGCCAGCAGCCAACATAGGGGAAACACCGGGGAGCTGTTTTTT
- TRBJ1-3 few TRBV7-8 CASSSLDSLTGNTIYF TGTGCCAGCAGCTCCTTGGACTCCCTTACTGGAAACACCATATATTTT
TRBD2 TRBJ2-2 - TRBV20-1 CSARVASGSGELFF TGCAGTGCTAGAGTGGCTAGCGGGTCCGGGGAGCTGTTTTTT
- TRBJ2-3 - TRBV18 CASSPITGTDTQYF TGTGCCAGCTCACCAATTACAGGCACAGATACGCAGTATTTT
TRBD2 TRBJ2-7 - TRBV20-1 CSASYLAGGPVEQYF TGCAGTGCTAGTTACTTAGCGGGAGGGCCGGTTGAGCAGTACTTC
- TRBJ2-2 many TRBV7-9 CASTKGELNTGELFF TGTGCCAGCACAAAAGGAGAGTTGAACACCGGGGAGCTGTTTTTT
- TRBJ1-1 many TRBV29-1 CSVGVGALTEAFF TGCAGCGTTGGCGTGGGGGCTCTTACTGAAGCTTTCTTT
TRBD1 TRBJ2-1 few TRBV5-5 CASSWGTGGYSYNEQFF TGTGCCAGCAGCTGGGGGACAGGGGGCTACTCCTACAATGAGCAGTTCTTC
- TRBJ1-1 few TRBV12-3/TRBV12-4 CASSYVGQGAPIF -
- TRBJ2-2 many TRBV5-6 CASSSGVGELFF TGTGCCAGCAGCTCGGGGGTCGGGGAGCTGTTTTTT
TRBD2 TRBJ2-5 - TRBV6-1 CASRGGTEWTQYF TGTGCCAGCAGGGGGGGGACGGAATGGACCCAGTACTTC
- TRBJ1-2 few TRBV3-1 CASSRNRDSYGYTF TGTGCCAGCAGCCGAAACAGGGATTCCTATGGCTACACCTTC
- TRBJ2-1 few TRBV7-9 CASSPGDLLAEQFF TGTGCCAGCAGCCCGGGGGACCTCCTGGCAGAGCAGTTCTTC
TRBD1 TRBJ1-4 many TRBV7-2 CASSYLGGTGNEKLFF TGTGCCAGCAGCTACTTAGGCGGGACAGGGAATGAAAAACTGTTTTTT
- TRBJ1-5 - TRBV16 CASSLHRAPRHQPQHF TGTGCCAGCAGCCTACACAGGGCCCCAAGGCATCAGCCCCAGCATTTT
- TRBJ2-5 few TRBV4-3 CASSLRVHETQYF TGCGCCAGCAGCCTGAGAGTACACGAGACCCAGTACTTC
- TRBJ2-5 many TRBV29-1 CSVRLKGRETQYF TGCAGCGTTCGCCTTAAAGGAAGAGAGACCCAGTACTTC
- TRBJ1-6 few TRBV6-1 CASKTQGEGSPLHF TGTGCCAGCAAGACACAGGGCGAAGGTTCACCCCTCCACTTT
TRBD1 TRBJ2-7 many TRBV5-1 CASSSTGGHYEQYF TGCGCCAGCAGCTCAACAGGGGGCCACTACGAGCAGTACTTC
TRBD2 TRBJ2-3 few TRBV7-6 CASSSVAGGGDTQYF TGTGCCAGCAGCTCAGTAGCGGGAGGCGGCGATACGCAGTATTTT